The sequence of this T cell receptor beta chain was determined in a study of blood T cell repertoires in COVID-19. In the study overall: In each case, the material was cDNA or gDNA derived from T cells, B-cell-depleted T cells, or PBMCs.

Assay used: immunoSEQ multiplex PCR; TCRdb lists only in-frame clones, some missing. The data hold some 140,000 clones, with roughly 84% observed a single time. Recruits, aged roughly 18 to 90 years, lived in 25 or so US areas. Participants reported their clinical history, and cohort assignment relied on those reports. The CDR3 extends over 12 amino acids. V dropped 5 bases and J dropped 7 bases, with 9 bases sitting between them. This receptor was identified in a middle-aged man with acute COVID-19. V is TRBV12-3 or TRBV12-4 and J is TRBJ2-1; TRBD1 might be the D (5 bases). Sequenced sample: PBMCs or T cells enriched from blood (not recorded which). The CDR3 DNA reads TGTGCCAGCAGTCCGACAGCAAATGAGCAGTTCTTC. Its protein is CASSPTANEQFF.